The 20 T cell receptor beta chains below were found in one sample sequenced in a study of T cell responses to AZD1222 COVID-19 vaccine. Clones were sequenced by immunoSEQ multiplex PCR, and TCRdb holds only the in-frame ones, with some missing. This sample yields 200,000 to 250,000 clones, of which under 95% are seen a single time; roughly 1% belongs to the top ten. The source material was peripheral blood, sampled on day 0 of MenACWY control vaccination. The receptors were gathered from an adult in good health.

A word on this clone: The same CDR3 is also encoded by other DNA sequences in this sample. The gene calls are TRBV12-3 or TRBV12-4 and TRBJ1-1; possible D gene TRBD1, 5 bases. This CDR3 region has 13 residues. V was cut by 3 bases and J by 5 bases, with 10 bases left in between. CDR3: CASSFGGRTEAFF. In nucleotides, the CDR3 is TGTGCCAGCAGTTTCGGGGGAAGGACTGAAGCTTTCTTT.

The CDR3 region has the DNA TGTGCCAGTAGTATCCCTGAAAGGACAGGGCGAGGCAACTATGGCTACACCTTC. It translates to CASSIPERTGRGNYGYTF. The rearrangement links TRBV19 to TRBJ1-2; TRBD1 aligns across 8 bases. Germline trimming cut 3 bases from V and 2 bases from J; bases unmatched to any gene: 14. In germline, CDR1 is LNHDA, CDR2 SQIVND (reference sequence). The CDR3 is 18 amino acids.

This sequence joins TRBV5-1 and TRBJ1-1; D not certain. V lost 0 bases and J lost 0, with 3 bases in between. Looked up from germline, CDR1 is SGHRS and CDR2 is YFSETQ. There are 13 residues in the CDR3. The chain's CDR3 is CASSLGMNTEAFF. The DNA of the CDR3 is TGCGCCAGCAGCTTGGGCATGAACACTGAAGCTTTCTTT.

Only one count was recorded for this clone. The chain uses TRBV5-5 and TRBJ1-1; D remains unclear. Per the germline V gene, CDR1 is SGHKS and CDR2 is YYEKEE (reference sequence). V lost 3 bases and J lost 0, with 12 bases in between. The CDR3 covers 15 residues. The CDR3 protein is CASSSQQNMNTEAFF. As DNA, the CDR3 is TGTGCCAGCAGCTCCCAACAGAATATGAACACTGAAGCTTTCTTT.

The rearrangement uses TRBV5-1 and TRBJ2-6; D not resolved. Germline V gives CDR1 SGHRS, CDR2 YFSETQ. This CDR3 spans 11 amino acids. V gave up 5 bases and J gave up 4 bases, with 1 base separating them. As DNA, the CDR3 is TGCGCCAGCAGGGGGGCCAACGTCCTGACTTTC. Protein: CASRGANVLTF.

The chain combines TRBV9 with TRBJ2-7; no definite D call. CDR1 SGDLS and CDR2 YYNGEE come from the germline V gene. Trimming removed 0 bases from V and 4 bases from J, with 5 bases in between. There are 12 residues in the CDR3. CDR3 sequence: CASSVEGYEQYF. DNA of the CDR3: TGTGCCAGCAGCGTAGAGGGATACGAGCAGTACTTC.

CDR3 coding DNA: TGTGCCAGCAGCCCCAGCGGGGGGGCCCCAAACATTCAGTACTTC. Protein product: CASSPSGGAPNIQYF. This sequence joins TRBV7-2 and TRBJ2-4; 10 nucleotides align to TRBD2. Trimming removed 5 bases from V and 6 bases from J; junction bases left unmatched: 7. The CDR3 totals 15 residues. CDR1 and CDR2 from the germline V gene are SGHTA and FQGNSA.

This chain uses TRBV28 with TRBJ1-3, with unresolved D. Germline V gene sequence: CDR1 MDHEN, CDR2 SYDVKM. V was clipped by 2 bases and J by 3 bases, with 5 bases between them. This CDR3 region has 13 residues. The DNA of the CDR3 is TGTGCCAGCAGTTTAGTATTTGGAAACACCATATATTTT. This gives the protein CASSLVFGNTIYF.

CDR3 region: CASSQVPDRRYGYTF. Here the CDR3 DNA reads TGTGCCAGCAGCCAAGTCCCCGACAGGAGGTATGGCTACACCTTC. The rearrangement uses TRBV3-1 (or the pseudogene TRBV3-2) and TRBJ1-2; possibly TRBD1 for D (6 bases). Germline CDR1 is LGHDT and CDR2 is YNNKEL (reference sequence). Trimming took off 1 base at V and 5 bases at J, with 14 bases between the two ends. The CDR3 loop spans 15 amino acids.

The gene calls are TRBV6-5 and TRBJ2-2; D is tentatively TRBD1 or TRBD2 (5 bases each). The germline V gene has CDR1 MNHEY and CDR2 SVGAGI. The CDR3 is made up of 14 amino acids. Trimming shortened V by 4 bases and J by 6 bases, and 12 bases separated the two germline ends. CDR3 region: CASSSGWGSGELFF. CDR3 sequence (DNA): TGTGCCAGCAGTTCGGGATGGGGGTCCGGGGAGCTGTTTTTT.

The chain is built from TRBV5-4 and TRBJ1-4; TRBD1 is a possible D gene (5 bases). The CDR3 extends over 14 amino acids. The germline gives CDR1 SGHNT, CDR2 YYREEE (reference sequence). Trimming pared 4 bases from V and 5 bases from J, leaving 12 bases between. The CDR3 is CASSLWGLNEKLFF. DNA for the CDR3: TGTGCCAGCAGCCTCTGGGGGTTAAATGAAAAACTGTTTTTT.

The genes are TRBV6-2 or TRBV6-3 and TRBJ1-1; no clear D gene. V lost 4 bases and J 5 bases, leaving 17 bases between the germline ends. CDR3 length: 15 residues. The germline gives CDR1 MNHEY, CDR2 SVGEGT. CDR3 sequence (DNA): TGTGCCAGCAGTTTCCCCGGGGTCGGAAGGACTGAAGCTTTCTTT. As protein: CASSFPGVGRTEAFF.

In DNA form, the CDR3 reads TGTGCCAGCAGTAAATCAGTCTACACCTTC. This codes for CASSKSVYTF. This sequence joins TRBV6-5 and TRBJ1-2; D is ambiguous. The CDR3 totals 10 residues. Per germline, CDR1 MNHEY and CDR2 SVGAGI. Trimming stripped 5 bases from V and 10 bases from J, with 8 bases between.

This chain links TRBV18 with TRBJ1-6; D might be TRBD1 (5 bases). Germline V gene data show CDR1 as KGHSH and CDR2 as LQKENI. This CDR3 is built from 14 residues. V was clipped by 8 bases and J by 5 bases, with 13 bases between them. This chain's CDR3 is CASRGAGHNSPLHF. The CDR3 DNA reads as TGTGCCAGCCGCGGGGCAGGGCATAATTCACCCCTCCACTTT.

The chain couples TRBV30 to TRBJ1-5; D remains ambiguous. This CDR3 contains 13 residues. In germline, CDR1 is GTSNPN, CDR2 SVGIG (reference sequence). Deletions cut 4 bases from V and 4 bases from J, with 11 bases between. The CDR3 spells CAWTPTRNQPQHF. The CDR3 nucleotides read TGTGCCTGGACCCCAACTAGAAATCAGCCCCAGCATTTT.

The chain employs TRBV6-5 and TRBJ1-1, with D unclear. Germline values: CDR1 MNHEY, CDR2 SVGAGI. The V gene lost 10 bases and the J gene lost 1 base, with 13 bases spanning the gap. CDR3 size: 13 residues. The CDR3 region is CATQKNRNTEAFF. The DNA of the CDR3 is TGTGCCACCCAGAAAAACCGGAACACTGAAGCTTTCTTT.

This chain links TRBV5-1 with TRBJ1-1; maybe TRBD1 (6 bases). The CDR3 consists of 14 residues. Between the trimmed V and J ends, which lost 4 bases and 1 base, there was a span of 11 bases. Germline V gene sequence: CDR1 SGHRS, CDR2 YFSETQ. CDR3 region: CASSGRGQNTEAFF. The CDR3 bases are TGCGCCAGCAGCGGACGGGGGCAGAACACTGAAGCTTTCTTT.

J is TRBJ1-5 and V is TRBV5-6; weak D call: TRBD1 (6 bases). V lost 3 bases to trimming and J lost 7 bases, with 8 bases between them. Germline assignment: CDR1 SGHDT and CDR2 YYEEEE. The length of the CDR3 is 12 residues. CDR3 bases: TGTGCCAGCAGCTGGGGGGGCCAGCCCCAGCATTTT. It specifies CASSWGGQPQHF.

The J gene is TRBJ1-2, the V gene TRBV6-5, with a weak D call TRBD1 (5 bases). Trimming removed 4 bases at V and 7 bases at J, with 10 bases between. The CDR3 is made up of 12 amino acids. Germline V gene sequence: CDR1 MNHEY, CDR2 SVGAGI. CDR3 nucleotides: TGTGCCAGCAGTTCATCGGGGGTTGGCTACACCTTC. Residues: CASSSSGVGYTF.

As DNA, the CDR3 is TGTGCCAGCAGTTACTCCGCTGGGGGACAAGAGACCCAGTACTTC. This codes for CASSYSAGGQETQYF. The chain is built from TRBV6-2 or TRBV6-3 and TRBJ2-5; D tentatively reads TRBD1 or TRBD2 (5 bases each). Germline V CDR1 and CDR2: MNHEY, SVGEGT. V gave up 0 bases and J gave up 2 bases, with 10 bases separating them. This CDR3 has 15 amino acids.